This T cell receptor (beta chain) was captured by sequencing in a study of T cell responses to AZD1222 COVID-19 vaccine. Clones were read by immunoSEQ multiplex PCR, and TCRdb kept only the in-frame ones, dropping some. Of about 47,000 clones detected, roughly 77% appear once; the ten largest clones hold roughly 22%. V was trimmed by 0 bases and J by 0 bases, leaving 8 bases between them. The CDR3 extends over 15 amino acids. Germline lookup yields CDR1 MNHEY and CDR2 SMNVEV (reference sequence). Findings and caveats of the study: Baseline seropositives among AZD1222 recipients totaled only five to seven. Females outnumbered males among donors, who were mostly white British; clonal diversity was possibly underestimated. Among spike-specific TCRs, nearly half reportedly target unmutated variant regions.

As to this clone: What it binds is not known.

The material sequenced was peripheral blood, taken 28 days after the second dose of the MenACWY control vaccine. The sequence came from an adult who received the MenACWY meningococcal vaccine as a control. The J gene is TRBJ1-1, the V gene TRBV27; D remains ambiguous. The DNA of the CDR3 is TGTGCCAGCAGTTTATCACAAGAGGTGAACACTGAAGCTTTCTTT. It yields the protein CASSLSQEVNTEAFF.